The clone carrying this T cell receptor (beta chain) was detected a few times. Its specificity is unknown. The sample comes from a study of T cell repertoires in cytomegalovirus infection. Whole-study results and caveats: CMV-specific HLA-C-restricted TCR beta clonotypes dominated the ex vivo response. CMV carriers with the relevant HLA were identified by cumulative public TCR beta family frequency.

Germline V gene data show CDR1 as SGHVS and CDR2 as FQNEAQ. This CDR3 comprises 17 residues. The J segment lost 0 bases and the V segment lost 1 base, leaving 5 bases of the junction unmatched. MiXCR was run by TCRdb on the reads, yielding one entry per CDR3 protein. The sample has 200,000 to 250,000 distinct CDR3 sequences; around two fifths are singletons. The TCR originated in a human donor in good health (CMV status not recorded). Some clones in this sample may be carry-over from other donors' samples. The rearrangement links TRBV7-8 to TRBJ2-1; 8 bases match TRBD2. The material was CD8+ T cells from cultured PBMCs, obtained from culture after CMV antigen stimulation. The CDR3 nucleotides are TGTGCCAGCAGCTTAGATCAAAGCGGGAGCTCCTACAATGAGCAGTTCTTC. As protein: CASSLDQSGSSYNEQFF.